This TCR beta chain was sequenced in a study of cytomegalovirus exposure and HLA in healthy donors. The PCR contained 60 Vbeta and 13 Jbeta primers. Clones were sequenced by immunoSEQ multiplex PCR, and TCRdb holds only the in-frame ones, with some missing. The sample lists 90,000 to 150,000 clones; 76% were seen once. This receptor was obtained from a woman between 40 and 55 years old in good health and CMV-seropositive. Specimen: PBMCs.

The CDR3 reads CASSTSGGQFF. The CDR3 region has the DNA TGTGCCAGCAGTACAAGCGGGGGGCAGTTCTTC. The chain employs TRBV5-6 and TRBJ2-1; 8 bases are shared with TRBD2. V lost 5 bases and J lost 12; bases outside the gene matches: 4. Per the germline V gene, CDR1 is SGHDT and CDR2 is YYEEEE. This CDR3 is built from 11 residues. The full variable domain, rest sourced from reference TRBV5-6 and TRBJ2-1, is DAGVTQSPTHLIKTRGQQVTLRCSPKSGHDTVSWYQQALGQGPQFIFQYYEEEERQRGNFPDRFSGHQFPNYSSELNVNALLLGDSALYLCASSTSGGQFFGPGTRLTVL.